This TCR beta chain was identified during a study of T cells in Graves' hyperthyroidism and ophthalmopathy. General observations from the study: Clonotypes that were expanded in thyroid above 0.001 mostly appeared in blood too. A 13 V-J model separated ophthalmopathy from stable hyperthyroidism.

The CDR3 regions of TCR beta were amplified from RNA transcripts. The HTBI primer set served for first-round RT-PCR of the TCR CDR3. TCRdb reprocessed the multiplex PCR reads via MiXCR and lists one record per CDR3 protein. Altogether around 760,000 distinct CDR3 sequences are present, roughly 32% being singletons, with the ten largest covering approximately 31%. Points on this clonotype: Its antigen remains unidentified.

The CDR3 sequence is 20 residues long. J was trimmed by 0 bases and V by 5 bases; bases with no gene match: 21. The germline gives CDR1 SGHTA, CDR2 FQGNSA. This sample holds PBMCs from roughly 10 ml fresh peripheral blood. Material: blood. This rearrangement joins TRBV7-2 to TRBJ2-7, with 8 bases fitting TRBD2. This receptor was obtained from a woman aged 40 to 50 with Graves' hyperthyroidism. The CDR3 here is CASSPRLFVSGNSPSYEQYF. DNA of the CDR3: TGTGCCAGCAGCCCCCGTCTCTTCGTTAGCGGGAATTCCCCCTCCTACGAGCAGTACTTC.